What follows describes a single TCR beta chain. The target of this receptor is not known. No quality values exist for individual bases; no much larger clone is one base distant. This entry is derived from a study of blood T cell repertoires in COVID-19 (dated by TCRdb to 2019 to 2021). In the study overall: Samples covering the acute and convalescent phases of COVID-19 were provided by collaborators in the United States, Italy and Spain. The dataset comprised deeply sampled blood TCRbeta repertoires from subjects exposed to, actively infected with, or recovered from COVID-19. Where HLA class I and class II types were available, the types were taken from metadata supplied by the sample provider, not from assay-based typing. Nearly every sample came with metadata listing a de-identified subject ID, COVID-19 status, age in years and sex. The prospective study material was composed of cDNA or gDNA derived from T cells, B-cell-depleted T cells, or PBMCs. A freely available public database, intended as a resource for researchers studying the immune response to SARS-CoV-2, is where the repertoires were released. The samples were drawn from the first 160 participants of the ongoing ImmuneRACE study and from some 1,300 subjects provided by 6 global collaborators. Results the study describes overall, beyond this receptor: Clinical and demographic metadata were provided uncurated, with the amount varying by source and participant.

There are 11 amino acids in the CDR3, from cysteine to phenylalanine inclusive. The only DNA kept is the CDR3, 33 bases in frame from the first base. V drops 5 bases and J drops 4 bases, leaving 5 bases in between. CDR1 SGHAT and CDR2 FQNNGV were looked up in the germline V gene. The immunoSEQ Assay, a bias-controlled multiplex PCR, was used to amplify TCRbeta CDR3 regions from genomic DNA. From the authors' description of their analysis: Within the assay, amplification of reference gene primers was used to estimate how many nucleated cells each sample contained. To quantify the absolute abundance of each unique TCRbeta CDR3 rearrangement, sequence reads were collapsed and filtered. For each sample, productive Simpson clonality was calculated as the square root of Simpson's diversity index over productive rearrangements. Drawn from immuneACCESS, this table holds only the in-frame rearrangements with V and J called that TCRdb kept. Clones are partly lost; checked studies trace under half to an unresolved V gene and leave the rest unexplained. That table supplies the V and J calls and clone size; D and trimming were determined from the DNA. The table for this sample lists about 190,000 clones; around 82% of them were counted only once. The ten top clones hold 17% of the sample.

Enrolling through a virtual design, the prospective study's participants ranged in age from roughly 18 to 89 years and lived across about two dozen United States geographic areas. In the prospective study, cohorts were assigned on the basis of participant-reported clinical history obtained from a screening survey and a study questionnaire. In the prospective study, mobile phlebotomists collected whole blood, serum and a nasopharyngeal or oropharyngeal swab from each participant. Additional blood draws and questionnaires over an approximately 2-month period could optionally be provided by prospective study participants. Prospective study blood samples were shipped either frozen or at room temperature before DNA extraction.

The sequencing sample was made of PBMCs or T cells enriched from blood (not recorded which). The TCR originated in a woman in her forties or fifties with acute COVID-19. The rearranged chain carries TRBV11-2 and TRBJ2-5; no D gene call is confident. The CDR3 loop reads CASSLSETQYF. The bases are TGTGCCAGCAGCCTCTCAGAGACCCAGTACTTC.